Following are 17 T cell receptor beta chains from one sample sequenced in a study of T-cell memory formation after mild COVID-19. Each CDR3 protein gets one entry after TCRdb re-called the 5' RACE reads with MiXCR. Seen here are about 390,000 distinct CDR3 sequences, roughly 15% observed once, and the top ten hold under 25%. The sample taken for sequencing was PBMCs or a T cell subset sorted from them (not recorded which). These receptors all stem from a young man who had mild COVID-19 (a few samples of this study predate the infection). Cell type and time point are not known.

The chain carries TRBV20-1 and TRBJ1-1; D is ambiguous. The V end was cut by 1 base, the J end by 4 bases, with 13 bases between. Looked up from germline, CDR1 is DFQATT and CDR2 is SNEGSKA (reference sequence). This CDR3 is built from 14 residues. CDR3 amino acids: CSARVSMGSTEAFF. The CDR3 DNA reads TGCAGTGCTAGAGTCTCCATGGGGAGCACTGAAGCTTTCTTT.

This chain links TRBV29-1 with TRBJ1-1; 8 bases align to TRBD1. This CDR3 is 13 amino acids long. Unmatched junction bases numbered 15, after V lost 7 bases and J lost 11 bases. The germline CDR1 and CDR2 sequences are SQVTM and ANQGSEA. The DNA of the CDR3 is TGCAGCGCCCCCGGGACAGGCGGGTGGACGGCTTTCTTT. Protein sequence: CSAPGTGGWTAFF.

The sample holds a few counts of this clonotype. The chain joins TRBV19 to TRBJ2-3, with D possibly matching TRBD2 (5 bases). Looked up from germline, CDR1 is LNHDA and CDR2 is SQIVND (reference sequence). The CDR3 is 15 residues long. The ends were cut back, 3 bases at V and 2 bases at J, with 12 bases in the middle. The CDR3 here is CASSMVAGYTDTQYF. DNA for the CDR3: TGTGCCAGTAGTATGGTGGCGGGCTACACAGATACGCAGTATTTT. Full variable domain (remainder filled in from reference TRBV19 and TRBJ2-3): DGGITQSPKYLFRKEGQNVTLSCEQNLNHDAMYWYRQDPGQGLRLIYYSQIVNDFQKGDIAEGYSVSREKKESFPLTVTSAQKNPTAFYLCASSMVAGYTDTQYFGPGTRLTVL.

The chain uses TRBV5-1 and TRBJ2-3; 8 nucleotides line up with TRBD2. The V gene's germline CDR1 is SGHRS and CDR2 YFSETQ. There are 14 residues in the CDR3. After removal of 6 bases from V and 2 bases from J, the junction contained 5 bases not matched to a gene. The CDR3: CASTGGVNTDTQYF. The DNA of the CDR3 is TGCGCCAGCACCGGGGGGGTAAACACAGATACGCAGTATTTT.

Only a few counts were recorded for this clonotype. The chain is built from TRBV5-1 and TRBJ2-1; TRBD1 matches at 9 bases. The germline CDR1 and CDR2 sequences are SGHRS and YFSETQ. The CDR3 is made up of 16 amino acids. Trimming at V came to 4 bases and at J to 7 bases, leaving 12 bases not matched to a gene. The CDR3 nucleotides read TGCGCCAGCAGCCCCCGTCCGGGACAGGGCTCGAATGAGCAGTTCTTC. Its protein is CASSPRPGQGSNEQFF. The complete variable domain, with remaining parts taken from reference TRBV5-1 and TRBJ2-1, reads KAGVTQTPRYLIKTRGQQVTLSCSPISGHRSVSWYQQTPGQGLQFLFEYFSETQRNKGNFPGRFSGRQFSNSRSEMNVSTLELGDSALYLCASSPRPGQGSNEQFFGPGTRLTVL.

The gene calls are TRBV18 and TRBJ2-7; 7 bases match TRBD1. CDR3 size: 15 residues. V dropped 3 bases and J dropped 4; count of bases not matched to a gene: 9. Germline CDR1 KGHSH, CDR2 LQKENI. The CDR3 nucleotides read TGTGCCAGCTCACCGCGTACAGGGGACGGATACGAGCAGTACGTC. Translating it yields CASSPRTGDGYEQYV.

The genes are TRBV28 and TRBJ1-1; 9 bases agree with TRBD1. The germline V gene has CDR1 MDHEN and CDR2 SYDVKM. There are 12 residues in the CDR3. V gave up 8 bases and J gave up 4 bases; unmatched junction bases: 2. CDR3 sequence reads: CASGTGTTEAFF. The CDR3 nucleotides read TGTGCCAGCGGGACAGGGACCACTGAAGCTTTCTTT.

This sequence joins TRBV10-3 and TRBJ1-2; D remains ambiguous. This CDR3 spans 14 amino acids. The ends were cut back, 1 base at V and 1 base at J, with 7 bases in the middle. The V gene's germline CDR1 is ENHRY and CDR2 SYGVKD. The CDR3 region has the DNA TGTGCCATCAGTGAGTACACACTTAACTATGGCTACACCTTC. Translation: CAISEYTLNYGYTF.

This clonotype was seen more than once but under ten times. The V gene is TRBV9, the J gene TRBJ2-5, with D possibly being TRBD2 (7 bases). The germline V gene encodes CDR1 SGDLS and CDR2 YYNGEE. V lost 6 bases, J lost 5 bases, and 17 bases lay in between. CDR3 length: 14 residues. The CDR3 region has the DNA TGTGCCAGCAACAAGGGGGGGTCTGCGGAGACCCAGTACTTC. It is translated as CASNKGGSAETQYF.

The chain is built from TRBV27 and TRBJ2-3; 8 bases are a match to TRBD2. The CDR3 contains 17 residues. V was pared by 2 bases and J by 0 bases, with 7 bases of the junction left unmatched. CDR1 is MNHEY, CDR2 SMNVEV, per germline (reference sequence). The CDR3 DNA reads as TGTGCCAGCAGTTTACCCCAGCGGGGGCCTAGCACAGATACGCAGTATTTT. It is translated as CASSLPQRGPSTDTQYF.

The J gene is TRBJ1-6, the V gene TRBV12-3 or TRBV12-4; perhaps TRBD1 as D (6 bases). The CDR3 runs 16 residues. The V gene lost 1 base and the J gene lost 0 bases, with 7 bases spanning the gap. CDR3 DNA sequence: TGTGCCAGCAGTTTAGGGGGGCTCTCCTATAATTCACCCCTCCACTTT. Translation gives CASSLGGLSYNSPLHF.

The J gene is TRBJ1-3, the V gene TRBV19; a possible D gene is TRBD1 (6 bases). CDR3 length: 17 amino acids. In germline, CDR1 is LNHDA, CDR2 SQIVND (reference sequence). V lost 1 base and J 4 bases, leaving 17 bases between the germline ends. CDR3 protein: CASSIGDGDTTGNTIYF. DNA for the CDR3: TGTGCCAGTAGTATAGGAGATGGGGACACAACCGGAAACACCATATATTTT.

This clonotype was seen more than once but under ten times. In nucleotides, the CDR3 is TGCGCCAGCAGCGGACAGGGAATAGGGAACACTGAAGCTTTCTTT. Amino acid sequence: CASSGQGIGNTEAFF. This rearrangement joins TRBV10-1 to TRBJ1-1; 8 bases are a match to TRBD1. The CDR3 has 15 residues. Per the germline V gene, CDR1 is WNHNN and CDR2 is SYGVQD (reference sequence). V lost 6 bases, J lost 1 base, and 7 bases stayed unmatched.

This chain links TRBV7-8 with TRBJ2-7; no clear D gene. With 1 base removed from V and 2 bases from J, the gap between germline ends came to 9 bases. This CDR3 contains 14 residues. Germline loops: CDR1 SGHVS, CDR2 FQNEAQ. For the CDR3, the DNA is TGTGCCAGCAGCTTAGATGACTGGACCTACGAGCAGTACTTC. The encoded protein is CASSLDDWTYEQYF.

This chain links TRBV7-9 with TRBJ2-5, with 14 bases lining up with TRBD2. Germline CDR1 is SEHNR and CDR2 is FQNEAQ (reference sequence). The CDR3 is 17 amino acids. Unmatched junction bases numbered 13, after V lost 6 bases and J lost 7 bases. This CDR3 reads CASRDSGTSGGAGTQYF. In DNA form, the CDR3 reads TGTGCCAGCAGGGACTCCGGGACTAGCGGGGGTGCGGGGACCCAGTACTTC. Based on the CDR3 plus reference TRBV7-9 and TRBJ2-5, the full variable domain is DTGVSQNPRHKITKRGQNVTFRCDPISEHNRLYWYRQTLGQGPEFLTYFQNEAQLEKSRLLSDRFSAERPKGSFSTLEIQRTEQGDSAMYLCASRDSGTSGGAGTQYFGPGTRLLVL.

The chain couples TRBV5-5 to TRBJ1-5, with TRBD1 matching 8 bases. In germline, CDR1 is SGHKS, CDR2 YYEKEE (reference sequence). The J segment lost 2 bases and the V segment lost 5 bases, leaving 3 bases of the junction unmatched. The CDR3 runs 14 residues. CDR3 nucleotide sequence: TGTGCCAGCAGGACGGGACAGGGCAATCAGCCCCAGCATTTT. It translates to CASRTGQGNQPQHF.

This chain links TRBV4-1 with TRBJ1-4, with TRBD1 matching 11 bases. CDR3 length: 22 residues. Germline V gene sequence: CDR1 MGHRA, CDR2 YSYEKL. V was pared by 2 bases and J by 3 bases, with 20 bases of the junction left unmatched. CDR3 in DNA: TGCGCCAGCAGCCAAAGAGTGCTATCTGATTCCGGGACAGGGGGTCCTAATGAAAAACTGTTTTTT. As protein: CASSQRVLSDSGTGGPNEKLFF.